Sequencing of this T cell receptor (beta chain) was carried out in a study of T cell responses to AZD1222 COVID-19 vaccine. The CDR3 is 13 amino acids. Trimming removed 4 bases at V and 4 bases at J, with 9 bases between. Germline V gives CDR1 SGHRS, CDR2 YFSETQ. Measured with immunoSEQ multiplex PCR; TCRdb has only the in-frame clones, and not every one. Of approximately 110,000 clones in the sample, approximately 85% were seen once. This clone was detected only a few times. The TCR was taken from an adult in good health. The chain recombines TRBV5-1 with TRBJ1-5; perhaps TRBD1 as D (5 bases). The sample in question was peripheral blood, obtained on day 0 of MenACWY control vaccination. CDR3 DNA sequence: TGCGCCAGCAGCCAGGGCGAGAATCAGCCCCAGCATTTT. This codes for CASSQGENQPQHF.